The clone carrying this T cell receptor beta chain was counted only a few times. These data originate in a study of CD8+ T cells in alopecia areata. Extraction of RNA preceded its reverse transcription into cDNA, which served as the sequencing template. Data came from immunoSEQ multiplex PCR; TCRdb stores just in-frame clones and leaves some out. The sample yields more than 150,000 clones, 51% seen once. In germline, CDR1 is MNHEY, CDR2 SMNVEV (reference sequence). Between the trimmed V and J ends, which lost 3 bases and 2 bases, there was a span of 8 bases. This CDR3 has 14 residues. Treatment given: oral pan-JAK inhibitor, 5-10 mg twice daily.

This receptor was obtained from a human donor with alopecia areata. The chain carries TRBV27 and TRBJ1-5, with D uncertain. The sample in question was CD8+ T cells sorted from blood, obtained at roughly week 52, from a patient treated with tofacitinib. The CDR3 DNA reads as TGTGCCAGCAGTTTGGTGGGTGGCAATCAGCCCCAGCATTTT. Protein product: CASSLVGGNQPQHF.